The 25 T cell receptor beta chains below all came from one sample that was sequenced in a study of siplizumab effects on memory and regulatory T cells. Assay: immunoSEQ multiplex PCR; the TCRdb copy retains only in-frame clones and omits some. The sample gives approximately 100,000 clones, around 95% of which show up once; roughly 0.61% is in the top ten. Sequencing was carried out using Tregs sorted from blood. The receptors were gathered from a human donor in good health.

The chain has TRBV28 and TRBJ1-3, with D possibly TRBD1 on 5 matching bases. Trimming left V 6 bases short and J 9 bases short, with 18 bases between. CDR1 is MDHEN and CDR2 is SYDVKM in the germline V gene. The CDR3 is 14 residues long. CDR3 in amino acids: CASRPPTQGFTIYF. The CDR3 DNA follows: TGTGCCAGCAGGCCACCCACTCAGGGATTCACCATATATTTT.

The chain joins TRBV6-1 to TRBJ2-2, with D unclear. This CDR3 is 13 amino acids long. The germline V and J ends were trimmed by 2 bases and 6 bases, with 7 bases remaining between them. The germline V gene has CDR1 MNHNS and CDR2 SASEGT. CDR3 protein: CASSERRAGELFF. The CDR3 bases are TGTGCCAGCAGTGAACGTAGGGCCGGGGAGCTGTTTTTT.

The rearrangement links TRBV28 to TRBJ2-7; 7 nucleotides line up with TRBD2. This CDR3 is built from 16 residues. The J segment lost 1 base and the V segment lost 7 bases, leaving 13 bases of the junction unmatched. CDR1 and CDR2 from the germline V gene are MDHEN and SYDVKM. CDR3 residues: CASTPRGGGRSYEQYF. The CDR3 coding sequence is TGTGCCAGCACCCCAAGGGGTGGCGGGAGATCCTACGAGCAGTACTTC. Combining the CDR3 with reference TRBV28 and TRBJ2-7 gives the whole variable domain DVKVTQSSRYLVKRTGEKVFLECVQDMDHENMFWYRQDPGLGLRLIYFSYDVKMKEKGDIPEGYSVSREKKERFSLILESASTNQTSMYLCASTPRGGGRSYEQYFGPGTRLTVT.

This rearrangement joins TRBV30 to TRBJ2-7, with D maybe TRBD1 (6 bases). Per germline, CDR1 GTSNPN and CDR2 SVGIG (reference sequence). This CDR3 comprises 12 residues. Deletions cut 5 bases from V and 2 bases from J, with 10 bases between. CDR3 in amino acids: CAWQGLTYEQYF. In DNA form, the CDR3 reads TGTGCCTGGCAGGGGTTGACCTACGAGCAGTACTTC.

The chain employs TRBV5-6 and TRBJ2-3; 7 bases agree with TRBD2. Per the germline V gene, CDR1 is SGHDT and CDR2 is YYEEEE. The trim removed 4 bases at V and 2 bases at J, leaving 4 bases unmatched. The CDR3 is 14 amino acids. In DNA form, the CDR3 reads TGTGCCAGCAGCCAACTAGCGCCCACAGATACGCAGTATTTT. Its translation: CASSQLAPTDTQYF.

In this sample, this clone turned up once. This sequence joins TRBV5-1 and TRBJ2-3; either TRBD1 or TRBD2 may supply D (5 bases each). V was trimmed by 7 bases and J by 1 base, leaving 10 bases between them. CDR3 length: 13 amino acids. Germline V CDR1 and CDR2: SGHRS, YFSETQ. In DNA, the CDR3 is TGCGCCAGCTCCGGGACCCGCACAGATACGCAGTATTTT. Its protein is CASSGTRTDTQYF.

The J gene is TRBJ2-3, the V gene TRBV28, with D possibly matching TRBD2 (6 bases). CDR1 is MDHEN and CDR2 is SYDVKM in the germline V gene. Deletions cut 2 bases from V and 7 bases from J, with 19 bases between. The CDR3 is 16 residues long. The CDR3 loop reads CASSLVGGAGPHTQYF. The DNA of the CDR3 is TGTGCCAGCAGTTTAGTTGGAGGGGCGGGGCCCCATACGCAGTATTTT.

J is TRBJ1-1 and V is TRBV1; TRBD1 is the table's D call, not checked against the DNA. TRBV1 is termed a pseudogene. The CDR3 contains 16 residues. This chain's CDR3 is CTSSPSPYRVSTEAFF. As DNA, the CDR3 is TGCACCAGCAGTCCAAGCCCATACAGGGTATCCACTGAAGCTTTCTTT.

This clone appeared a single time. The V call is TRBV7-9, the J call TRBJ2-7; D perhaps matches TRBD1 (6 bases). The CDR3 is made up of 17 amino acids. CDR1 and CDR2 from the germline V gene are SEHNR and FQNEAQ (reference sequence). Trimming took 1 base from V and 2 from J, leaving 18 bases between them. The CDR3 protein is CASSLGSVTGQTYEQYF. DNA of the CDR3: TGTGCCAGCAGCTTAGGGTCGGTTACGGGACAAACCTACGAGCAGTACTTC.

The V call is TRBV27, the J call TRBJ2-1; 10 positions agree with TRBD2. With 6 bases clipped from V and 1 base from J, the junction kept 6 bases outside the gene matches. CDR3 length: 16 amino acids. Germline V gene sequence: CDR1 MNHEY, CDR2 SMNVEV (reference sequence). CDR3 sequence (DNA): TGTGCCAGCAGGCCTAATAGCGGGAGGTCCTACAATGAGCAGTTCTTC. Protein product: CASRPNSGRSYNEQFF.

The chain recombines TRBV15 with TRBJ2-1; TRBD2 is a possible D gene (5 bases). CDR3 length: 16 residues. Trimming removed 3 bases at V and 2 bases at J, with 14 bases between. Looked up from germline, CDR1 is LNHNV and CDR2 is YYDKDF (reference sequence). CDR3 region: CATSRRTQVTYNEQFF. The CDR3 coding sequence is TGTGCCACCAGCAGGAGGACTCAGGTCACCTACAATGAGCAGTTCTTC. The whole variable domain, remainder taken from reference TRBV15 and TRBJ2-1, is DAMVIQNPRYQVTQFGKPVTLSCSQTLNHNVMYWYQQKSSQAPKLLFHYYDKDFNNEADTPDNFQSRRPNTSFCFLDIRSPGLGDTAMYLCATSRRTQVTYNEQFFGPGTRLTVL.

The chain employs TRBV7-8 and TRBJ1-5; D remains unclear. Germline CDR1 is SGHVS and CDR2 is FQNEAQ. CDR3 size: 14 residues. V lost 5 bases to trimming and J lost 3 bases, with 11 bases between them. The CDR3 is CASSHRHFNQPQHF. The CDR3 DNA is TGTGCCAGCAGCCACAGACATTTCAATCAGCCCCAGCATTTT. Combining the CDR3 with reference TRBV7-8 and TRBJ1-5 gives the whole variable domain GAGVSQSPRYKVAKRGQDVALRCDPISGHVSLFWYQQALGQGPEFLTYFQNEAQLDKSGLPSDRFFAERPEGSVSTLKIQRTQQEDSAVYLCASSHRHFNQPQHFGDGTRLSIL.

V usage is TRBV30 and J usage is TRBJ2-6; D not certain. With 2 bases removed from V and 2 bases from J, the gap between germline ends came to 10 bases. The CDR3 sequence is 15 residues long. Germline values: CDR1 GTSNPN, CDR2 SVGIG (reference sequence). For the CDR3, the DNA is TGTGCCTGGAGTTCGGGTCTAGCTGGGGCCAACGTCCTGACTTTC. It is translated as CAWSSGLAGANVLTF.

The chain joins TRBV5-4 to TRBJ1-1; TRBD1 matches 7 bases. The CDR3 is 13 amino acids. The germline V gene has CDR1 SGHNT and CDR2 YYREEE (reference sequence). V was pared by 4 bases and J by 7 bases, with 7 bases of the junction left unmatched. CDR3 DNA sequence: TGTGCCAGCAGCCTGACAGGGAATTTTGAAGCTTTCTTT. This codes for CASSLTGNFEAFF.

The chain joins TRBV7-2 to TRBJ2-3; D may be TRBD2 (6 bases). CDR3 length: 15 amino acids. V lost 1 base, J lost 0 bases, and 8 bases lay in between. CDR1 and CDR2 (germline): SGHTA, FQGNSA. CDR3 protein: CASSLDGRSTDTQYF. In DNA, the CDR3 is TGTGCCAGCAGCTTAGACGGGAGAAGCACAGATACGCAGTATTTT.

The V and J genes are TRBV29-1 and TRBJ2-7; TRBD1 matches 12 bases. Germline V gives CDR1 SQVTM, CDR2 ANQGSEA. The CDR3 totals 13 residues. After removal of 6 bases from V and 3 bases from J, the junction contained 3 bases not matched to a gene. CDR3 nucleotides: TGCAGCGTGGGGACAGGGGGCTTCTACGAGCAGTACTTC. Its protein product is CSVGTGGFYEQYF.

This rearrangement joins TRBV18 to TRBJ1-6, with no clear D. The CDR3 sequence is 18 residues long. Germline loops: CDR1 KGHSH, CDR2 LQKENI. V lost 1 base and J lost 2, with 15 bases in between. This CDR3 reads CASSPLASRAAYNSPLHF. In DNA form, the CDR3 reads TGTGCCAGCTCACCACTAGCCAGCCGCGCGGCCTATAATTCACCCCTCCACTTT.

The chain couples TRBV15 to TRBJ2-3; the match to TRBD1 covers 10 bases. Germline V gene data show CDR1 as LNHNV and CDR2 as YYDKDF (reference sequence). The CDR3 extends over 13 amino acids. V was pared by 3 bases and J by 10 bases, with 4 bases of the junction left unmatched. CDR3 DNA sequence: TGTGCCACCAGCAGTGACAGGGGGCTAGCGCAGTATTTT. Translation gives CATSSDRGLAQYF.

The chain carries TRBV6-5 and TRBJ2-7, with 11 bases fitting TRBD2. Germline V gene sequence: CDR1 MNHEY, CDR2 SVGAGI. The ends lost 10 bases at V and 5 bases at J; junction bases unmatched: 7. This CDR3 has 13 residues. This CDR3 reads CATRLAGYHEQYF. The CDR3 DNA reads TGTGCCACGCGACTAGCGGGATATCACGAGCAGTACTTC.

This clone was recorded once. This chain links TRBV19 with TRBJ2-7, with D possibly TRBD1 on 5 matching bases. The germline CDR1 and CDR2 sequences are LNHDA and SQIVND (reference sequence). The CDR3 runs 12 residues. The germline V and J ends were trimmed by 3 bases and 3 bases, with 6 bases remaining between them. CDR3 bases: TGTGCCAGTAGTATCGGACACTACGAGCAGTACTTC. This translates into CASSIGHYEQYF.

This chain's CDR3 is CSAGRGFGETQYF. In DNA form, the CDR3 reads TGCAGCGCAGGCAGGGGGTTTGGGGAGACCCAGTACTTC. The rearrangement uses TRBV29-1 and TRBJ2-5; 7 nucleotides match TRBD1. CDR3 size: 13 residues. V shed 7 bases and J 5 bases; nucleotides not matched to a gene: 10. The V gene's germline CDR1 is SQVTM and CDR2 ANQGSEA. Based on the CDR3 plus reference TRBV29-1 and TRBJ2-5, the full variable domain is SAVISQKPSRDICQRGTSLTIQCQVDSQVTMMFWYRQQPGQSLTLIATANQGSEATYESGFVIDKFPISRPNLTFSTLTVSNMSPEDSSIYLCSAGRGFGETQYFGPGTRLLVL.

The gene calls are TRBV14 and TRBJ2-7; D is ambiguous. V was pared by 0 bases and J by 3 bases, with 12 bases between. The germline CDR1 and CDR2 sequences are SGHDN and FVKESK. The CDR3 has 15 amino acids. The CDR3 DNA reads TGTGCCAGCAGCCAAGATCCCCGTCGCTTCTACGAGCAGTACTTC. Encoded protein: CASSQDPRRFYEQYF.

The genes are TRBV2 and TRBJ2-2; 7 nucleotides agree with TRBD2. The CDR3 consists of 15 residues. V lost 7 bases and J lost 4; bases outside the gene matches: 9. Germline values: CDR1 SNHLY, CDR2 FYNNEI. CDR3: CASNLGLVPTGELFF. CDR3 nucleotide sequence: TGTGCCAGCAACCTTGGACTAGTGCCCACCGGGGAGCTGTTTTTT.

This chain joins TRBV6-5 and TRBJ2-7, with D perhaps TRBD2 (6 bases). Germline CDR1 and CDR2: MNHEY and SVGAGI. CDR3 length equals 11 residues. V was shortened by 8 bases and J by 4 bases, with 9 bases between the two germline ends. CDR3 residues: CASGRGYEQYF. CDR3 in DNA: TGTGCCAGCGGTCGGGGGTACGAGCAGTACTTC.

The rearrangement links TRBV6-5 to TRBJ1-2, with TRBD1 identical over 7 bases. Germline assignment: CDR1 MNHEY and CDR2 SVGAGI. The V segment lost 5 bases and the J segment 9 bases; nucleotides outside the gene matches: 3. The CDR3 spans 11 residues. The CDR3 DNA reads TGTGCCAGCAGTAGACAGGGAAGCTACACCTTC. Its translation: CASSRQGSYTF.